This note documents a single T cell receptor beta chain sequence. The data derive from a study of cytomegalovirus exposure and HLA in healthy donors. Overall study: T cells numbering about 180 million yielded 90 million to 140 million unique TCR beta sequences in an earlier analysis.

The study ran its PCR with 60 Vbeta and 13 Jbeta primers. Generated by immunoSEQ multiplex PCR, the TCRdb table keeps only in-frame clones and is missing some. The sample yields around 120,000 clones, roughly three fifths seen once. The CDR3 has 14 residues. Trimming at V came to 5 bases and at J to 6 bases, leaving 5 bases not matched to a gene. CDR1 and CDR2 from the germline V gene are SGHTA and FQGNSA. The genes are TRBV7-2 and TRBJ2-2, with 8 positions matching TRBD1. This receptor was identified in a young man in good health and CMV-seropositive. The specimen sequenced was PBMCs. CDR3 sequence (DNA): TGTGCCAGCAGCCTGGACAGGGAATCCGGGGAGCTGTTTTTT. It encodes CASSLDRESGELFF.